The 26 T cell receptor beta chains below were found in one sample sequenced in a study of blood T cell repertoires in COVID-19. Repertoires were generated with immunoSEQ multiplex PCR, while TCRdb's copy carries only in-frame clones and drops some. The data contain approximately 37,000 clones, roughly 89% of them singletons. The sequencing input was peripheral blood. The receptors stem from a man in his forties or fifties with active COVID-19.

The chain employs TRBV19 and TRBJ2-1, with D uncertain. This CDR3 has 15 amino acids. Per the germline V gene, CDR1 is LNHDA and CDR2 is SQIVND (reference sequence). V lost 0 bases, J lost 0 bases, and 6 bases lay in between. The CDR3 DNA sequence: TGTGCCAGTAGTATAGATTGGAGCTCCTACAATGAGCAGTTCTTC. Translating gives CASSIDWSSYNEQFF.

The V gene is TRBV2, the J gene TRBJ1-5, with 7 bases that match TRBD1. J gave up 1 base and V 1 base, and 7 bases lay outside the gene matches. The CDR3 is 17 amino acids. The germline V gene has CDR1 SNHLY and CDR2 FYNNEI. For the CDR3, the DNA is TGTGCCAGCAGTGAAGGTTTGGCAGGGGGAAGCAATCAGCCCCAGCATTTT. It specifies CASSEGLAGGSNQPQHF.

The CDR3 sequence is CASSLTARDRGLETEAFF. In DNA form, the CDR3 reads TGTGCCAGCAGCTTAACCGCTCGGGACAGGGGGCTTGAAACTGAAGCTTTCTTT. The chain is built from TRBV13 and TRBJ1-1; 12 nucleotides line up with TRBD1. This CDR3 has 18 residues. Germline values: CDR1 PRHDT, CDR2 FYEKMQ (reference sequence). Trimming took 2 bases from V and 5 from J; bases not matched to a gene: 12.

V is TRBV5-1 and J is TRBJ2-5; 11 bases are shared with TRBD1. The CDR3 runs 16 residues. V lost 2 bases, J lost 2 bases, and 5 bases stayed unmatched. Germline-derived CDR1 and CDR2 are SGHRS and YFSETQ. The CDR3 region is CASSLWTGGPQETQYF. The CDR3 coding sequence is TGCGCCAGCAGCTTATGGACAGGGGGCCCTCAAGAGACCCAGTACTTC.

The chain recombines TRBV28 with TRBJ1-1; 7 bases agree with TRBD1. CDR3 size: 13 residues. CDR1 is MDHEN and CDR2 is SYDVKM in the germline V gene. With 3 bases clipped from V and 7 bases from J, the junction kept 5 bases outside the gene matches. The CDR3: CASSLRQGLEAFF. In DNA, the CDR3 is TGTGCCAGCAGTTTGCGACAGGGCCTTGAAGCTTTCTTT.

The chain recombines TRBV28 with TRBJ1-6; possible D gene TRBD1, 6 bases. Trimming stripped 7 bases from V and 3 bases from J, with 10 bases between. Per germline, CDR1 MDHEN and CDR2 SYDVKM. The CDR3 covers 14 residues. The CDR3 DNA follows: TGTGCCAGCACCGTCAGGGGCTATAATTCACCCCTCCACTTT. Protein product: CASTVRGYNSPLHF.

V is TRBV13 and J is TRBJ2-2; TRBD1 matches at 7 bases. Germline CDR1 PRHDT, CDR2 FYEKMQ (reference sequence). After removal of 0 bases from V and 3 bases from J, the junction contained 7 bases not matched to a gene. This CDR3 has 17 residues. CDR3 loop: CASSLGTGLLDTGELFF. The DNA of the CDR3 is TGTGCCAGCAGCTTAGGGACAGGGCTCTTAGACACCGGGGAGCTGTTTTTT.

The chain has TRBV5-1 and TRBJ1-6; tentatively, D is TRBD1 (6 bases). The length of the CDR3 is 14 residues. V was clipped by 4 bases and J by 5 bases, with 10 bases between them. Germline V gene lookup returns CDR1 SGHRS and CDR2 YFSETQ. The CDR3 spells CASSPGQNNSPLHF. CDR3 DNA sequence: TGCGCCAGCAGCCCGGGACAAAATAATTCACCCCTCCACTTT.

Worth noting for this clone: Other DNA sequences in this specimen translate into the identical CDR3. The chain recombines TRBV21-1 with TRBJ1-2; TRBD1 is the table's D call and was not checked against the DNA. TRBV21-1 is labeled a pseudogene. The CDR3 runs to 14 residues. CDR3 nucleotide sequence: TGTGCCAGCAGCAAAGCACAGAGAAGGTATGGCTACACCTTC. Amino acids: CASSKAQRRYGYTF.

The J gene is TRBJ2-1, the V gene TRBV28; possibly TRBD2 for D (5 bases). In germline, CDR1 is MDHEN, CDR2 SYDVKM. The germline V and J ends were trimmed by 5 bases and 5 bases, with 16 bases remaining between them. The CDR3 totals 15 residues. The CDR3 DNA sequence: TGTGCCAGCAGTCTCATAAGGACTCTACACAATGAGCAGTTCTTC. It translates to CASSLIRTLHNEQFF.

V usage is TRBV7-8 and J usage is TRBJ2-5, with 10 bases identical to TRBD2. CDR3 length: 17 residues. The junction had 11 bases not matched to a gene; V was cut back by 2 bases and J by 5 bases. The germline gives CDR1 SGHVS, CDR2 FQNEAQ. The chain's CDR3 is CASSLMTIASGSETQYF. Here the CDR3 DNA reads TGTGCCAGCAGCTTAATGACGATTGCTAGCGGGAGTGAGACCCAGTACTTC.

This clone was seen ten or more times. An end of the junction does not agree with germline; a read error may underlie this. The V gene is TRBV27, the J gene TRBJ2-3; TRBD1 agrees at 8 bases. The CDR3 loop spans 11 amino acids. CDR1 and CDR2 from the germline V gene are MNHEY and SMNVEV (reference sequence). The CDR3 spells CASSGQGDLRF. CDR3 coding DNA: TGTGCCAGCAGCGGACAGGGCGACCTACGTTTT.

In this sample, this clone turned up a few times. The chain carries TRBV5-1 and TRBJ2-7; TRBD1 aligns across 10 bases. After removal of 0 bases from V and 4 bases from J, the junction contained 1 base not matched to a gene. The CDR3 extends over 14 amino acids. Germline CDR1 reads SGHRS; CDR2 reads YFSETQ. CDR3 DNA sequence: TGCGCCAGCAGCTTGGGGGACAGGGGATACGAGCAGTACTTC. Its protein product is CASSLGDRGYEQYF.

The CDR3 reads CASSSGTGDYEQYF. DNA of the CDR3: TGCGCCAGCAGCTCCGGGACAGGTGACTACGAGCAGTACTTC. The rearrangement uses TRBV5-1 and TRBJ2-7; 8 bases map to TRBD1. Germline CDR1 SGHRS, CDR2 YFSETQ. This CDR3 spans 14 amino acids. The V gene end was trimmed by 3 bases and the J gene end by 3 bases; junction bases not matched to a gene: 5.

J is TRBJ2-1 and V is TRBV7-2; D gene uncertain. The CDR3 length is 13 residues. Germline CDR1 reads SGHTA; CDR2 reads FQGNSA. The V gene lost 5 bases and the J gene lost 9 bases, with 14 bases spanning the gap. The CDR3 DNA reads TGTGCCAGCAGCGCGCTAGGCAAAGCTGAGCAGTTCTTC. This gives the protein CASSALGKAEQFF.

The sample holds one count of this clone. This rearrangement joins TRBV28 to TRBJ1-1; possible D gene TRBD1, 6 bases. CDR3 length equals 16 residues. Per germline, CDR1 MDHEN and CDR2 SYDVKM. The V end lost 1 base, the J end lost 1 base, and 13 bases lay between the germline ends. DNA for the CDR3: TGTGCCAGCAGTTTATTCTACCGACAGGAGAACACTGAAGCTTTCTTT. This translates into CASSLFYRQENTEAFF.

The chain uses TRBV11-1 and TRBJ1-2; TRBD1 might be the D (5 bases). CDR1 is SGHAT and CDR2 is FQDESV in the germline V gene (reference sequence). Deletions cut 5 bases from V and 0 bases from J, with 13 bases between. The CDR3 is made up of 15 amino acids. The CDR3 DNA reads as TGTGCCAGCAGCCTAGGGGCCCAGGCTAACTATGGCTACACCTTC. Translated, it gives CASSLGAQANYGYTF.

The V and J genes are TRBV19 and TRBJ2-1; possibly TRBD1 for D (6 bases). The CDR3 is 13 residues long. Germline-derived CDR1 and CDR2 are LNHDA and SQIVND (reference sequence). Trimming took off 3 bases at V and 7 bases at J, with 10 bases between the two ends. The CDR3 sequence is CASSIKGQNEQFF. The CDR3 DNA reads TGTGCCAGTAGTATCAAGGGACAAAATGAGCAGTTCTTC. Supplemented by reference TRBV19 and TRBJ2-1, the full variable domain reads DGGITQSPKYLFRKEGQNVTLSCEQNLNHDAMYWYRQDPGQGLRLIYYSQIVNDFQKGDIAEGYSVSREKKESFPLTVTSAQKNPTAFYLCASSIKGQNEQFFGPGTRLTVL.

In this sample, this clone turned up once. The chain employs TRBV7-6 and TRBJ1-2; D may be TRBD1 (6 bases). Trimming took off 2 bases at V and 1 base at J, with 11 bases between the two ends. CDR1 and CDR2 (germline): SGHVS, FNYEAQ. This CDR3 is 15 amino acids long. CDR3 amino acids: CASSLRQGHNYGYTF. The CDR3 DNA reads TGTGCCAGCAGCTTAAGGCAGGGGCATAACTATGGCTACACCTTC.

The chain carries TRBV7-2 and TRBJ2-2, with D possibly being TRBD2 (6 bases). Germline V CDR1 and CDR2: SGHTA, FQGNSA. CDR3 length equals 14 residues. V was trimmed by 7 bases and J by 7 bases, leaving 16 bases between them. The CDR3 loop reads CASNRDVGGGELFF. The CDR3 DNA reads TGTGCCAGCAACCGGGACGTCGGGGGCGGGGAGCTGTTTTTT. Filled out from reference TRBV7-2 and TRBJ2-2, the complete variable domain reads GAGVSQSPSNKVTEKGKDVELRCDPISGHTALYWYRQSLGQGLEFLIYFQGNSAPDKSGLPSDRFSAERTGGSVSTLTIQRTQQEDSAVYLCASNRDVGGGELFFGEGSRLTVL.

The chain links TRBV3-1 (or the pseudogene TRBV3-2) to TRBJ2-7; D gene uncertain. Looked up from germline, CDR1 is LGHDT and CDR2 is YNNKEL (reference sequence). The ends were cut back, 0 bases at V and 0 bases at J, with 12 bases in the middle. CDR3 size: 16 residues. The CDR3 loop reads CASSQDGFLSSYEQYF. DNA of the CDR3: TGTGCCAGCAGCCAAGATGGCTTCCTCAGCTCCTACGAGCAGTACTTC.

The chain couples TRBV6-1 to TRBJ1-5, with D hard to call. The CDR3 is 16 residues long. CDR1 MNHNS and CDR2 SASEGT come from the germline V gene. The germline V and J ends were trimmed by 4 bases and 2 bases, with 15 bases remaining between them. CDR3 protein: CASSVRPVGGNQPQHF. The CDR3 region has the DNA TGTGCCAGCAGTGTAAGACCCGTCGGGGGCAATCAGCCCCAGCATTTT.

The V call is TRBV5-1, the J call TRBJ1-2, with 9 positions matching TRBD1. Per the germline V gene, CDR1 is SGHRS and CDR2 is YFSETQ. The V and J ends lost 2 bases and 1 base, in that order; junction bases with no gene match: 12. The CDR3 is 18 amino acids. The CDR3 protein is CASSFDFMGTGYNYGYTF. The DNA for the CDR3 is TGCGCCAGCAGCTTCGACTTCATGGGGACAGGGTATAACTATGGCTACACCTTC.

The CDR3 loop is CASRQYSNQPQHF. CDR3 nucleotides: TGTGCCAGTAGACAGTATAGCAATCAGCCCCAGCATTTT. The gene calls are TRBV19 and TRBJ1-5; D remains unclear. This CDR3 is 13 amino acids long. Germline V gene sequence: CDR1 LNHDA, CDR2 SQIVND (reference sequence). The ends were cut back, 6 bases at V and 0 bases at J, with 6 bases in the middle.

V gene TRBV19 combines with J gene TRBJ2-7, with D perhaps TRBD1 (6 bases). CDR3 size: 13 residues. V lost 1 base and J lost 6, with 10 bases in between. CDR1 LNHDA and CDR2 SQIVND come from the germline V gene (reference sequence). The CDR3 DNA reads as TGTGCCAGTAGTATAGCAAGGGGGTCCGAGCAGTACTTC. Its protein is CASSIARGSEQYF.

The J gene is TRBJ2-7, the V gene TRBV4-2; D is unresolved. The CDR3 length is 15 residues. Germline CDR1 and CDR2: LGHNA and YNFKEQ. Trimming took 4 bases from V and 0 from J, leaving 13 bases between them. The CDR3 reads CASSRTSDISYEQYF. CDR3 nucleotide sequence: TGTGCCAGCAGCCGAACAAGCGATATCTCCTACGAGCAGTACTTC.